A single sample is the source of the 13 T cell receptor beta chains below, sequenced in a study of blood T cell repertoires in COVID-19. Assay used: immunoSEQ multiplex PCR; TCRdb lists only in-frame clones, some missing. Found here are about 72,000 clones, about nine tenths of them singletons; the top ten hold 7% to 8.5%. The sample consisted of peripheral blood. All receptors come from a man aged 30 to 45 with acute or convalescent COVID-19.

This clone was picked up many times. This chain's CDR3 is CASSLGGQVTDTQYF. The DNA for the CDR3 is TGCGCCAGCAGCTTGGGGGGACAGGTCACAGATACGCAGTATTTT. The chain carries TRBV5-1 and TRBJ2-3, with 8 bases lining up with TRBD1. The CDR3 has 15 amino acids. In germline, CDR1 is SGHRS, CDR2 YFSETQ. With 0 bases clipped from V and 2 bases from J, the junction kept 2 bases outside the gene matches.

The rearrangement uses TRBV29-1 and TRBJ2-7; tentatively, D is TRBD1 (6 bases). V was trimmed by 0 bases and J by 0 bases, leaving 12 bases between them. The germline gives CDR1 SQVTM, CDR2 ANQGSEA. The CDR3 loop spans 15 amino acids. CDR3: CSVEEVGATSYEQYF. CDR3 DNA: TGCAGCGTTGAAGAGGTGGGGGCTACCTCCTACGAGCAGTACTTC.

The CDR3 nucleotides are TGTGCCAGCAGCTTAGGACGGGGACAGGGGATCGTTGGCTATGGCTACACCTTC. Protein sequence: CASSLGRGQGIVGYGYTF. The rearrangement joins TRBV13 to TRBJ1-2, with TRBD1 matching over 10 bases. The germline gives CDR1 PRHDT, CDR2 FYEKMQ (reference sequence). V shed 0 bases and J 4 bases; nucleotides not matched to a gene: 11. The CDR3 extends over 18 amino acids.

The rearrangement joins TRBV6-5 to TRBJ2-7; TRBD1 agrees at 7 bases. The V segment lost 2 bases and the J segment 0 bases; nucleotides outside the gene matches: 4. The CDR3 is made up of 15 amino acids. Germline assignment: CDR1 MNHEY and CDR2 SVGAGI. As DNA, the CDR3 is TGTGCCAGCAGTTACGGTAACAGGGGCTCCTACGAGCAGTACTTC. Translating gives CASSYGNRGSYEQYF.

The V gene is TRBV19, the J gene TRBJ1-2, with D perhaps matching TRBD1 (6 bases). The CDR3 totals 15 residues. V was shortened by 9 bases and J by 0 bases, with 17 bases between the two germline ends. Germline CDR1 is LNHDA and CDR2 is SQIVND (reference sequence). The CDR3 DNA reads as TGTGCCAGCCGACCTGGGACATCTGCTAACTATGGCTACACCTTC. Amino acids: CASRPGTSANYGYTF.

V usage is TRBV10-3 and J usage is TRBJ2-1; 9 nucleotides align to TRBD2. CDR1 ENHRY and CDR2 SYGVKD come from the germline V gene. CDR3 length: 18 residues. Trimming removed 3 bases from V and 8 bases from J; junction bases left unmatched: 17. CDR3 sequence: CAISETPPGGRADDEQFF. CDR3 in DNA: TGTGCCATCAGTGAAACCCCCCCCGGCGGGAGGGCTGATGATGAGCAGTTCTTC.

In its sample, this clone was seen once. The chain links TRBV24-1 to TRBJ2-5, with D unclear. This CDR3 is built from 12 residues. The germline CDR1 and CDR2 sequences are KGHDR and SFDVKD. The V end was cut by 1 base, the J end by 4 bases, with 3 bases between. For the CDR3, the DNA is TGTGCCACCAGTGATTTCGGAGAGACCCAGTACTTC. Protein product: CATSDFGETQYF.

This chain links TRBV2 with TRBJ1-1, with TRBD1 identical over 7 bases. CDR3 length: 13 amino acids. The V gene's germline CDR1 is SNHLY and CDR2 FYNNEI. Trimming took 6 bases from V and 3 from J; bases not matched to a gene: 4. CDR3 protein: CASRHRGDTEAFF. The CDR3 nucleotides read TGTGCCAGCAGACACAGGGGAGACACTGAAGCTTTCTTT.

The chain combines TRBV27 with TRBJ1-3; 8 bases align to TRBD1. Germline CDR1 MNHEY, CDR2 SMNVEV (reference sequence). V lost 9 bases to trimming and J lost 4 bases; unmatched junction nucleotides: 8. The CDR3 is 14 residues long. The CDR3 spells CASSPQGAGNTIYF. The CDR3 region has the DNA TGTGCCAGTTCTCCTCAGGGGGCCGGAAACACCATATATTTT.

The chain couples TRBV30 to TRBJ2-7; D is unresolved. This CDR3 has 11 amino acids. CDR1 is GTSNPN, CDR2 SVGIG, per germline (reference sequence). Trimming pared 6 bases from V and 3 bases from J, leaving 9 bases between. CDR3 sequence reads: CACQIHYEQYF. The CDR3 region has the DNA TGTGCCTGTCAGATCCACTACGAGCAGTACTTC.

This clone was seen only a few times. The chain joins TRBV18 to TRBJ2-7, with 7 bases that match TRBD2. V shed 2 bases, J shed 6 bases, and the junction held 7 bases outside the gene matches. Germline V gene sequence: CDR1 KGHSH, CDR2 LQKENI. CDR3 length: 14 amino acids. The CDR3 DNA follows: TGTGCCAGCTCACCAGGGAGGGGAGGATCCGAGCAGTACTTC. Protein product: CASSPGRGGSEQYF.

The chain uses TRBV3-1 (or the pseudogene TRBV3-2) and TRBJ2-3; no reliable D call. The CDR3 consists of 13 residues. Trimming took 4 bases from V and 0 from J, leaving 5 bases between them. Per germline, CDR1 LGHDT and CDR2 YNNKEL (reference sequence). The CDR3 loop reads CASSPTSTDTQYF. The CDR3 DNA sequence: TGTGCCAGCAGCCCGACTAGCACAGATACGCAGTATTTT.

The J gene is TRBJ1-2, the V gene TRBV20-1; 9 bases align to TRBD1. CDR3 length: 14 amino acids. The germline V gene has CDR1 DFQATT and CDR2 SNEGSKA (reference sequence). V lost 3 bases, J lost 0 bases, and 2 bases stayed unmatched. In nucleotides, the CDR3 is TGCAGTGCTAGTGGGACAGGGTCTAACTATGGCTACACCTTC. This codes for CSASGTGSNYGYTF.